This paragraph covers one T cell receptor beta chain sequence. This clonotype is considered medium-sized (0.01 to 0.1%). Per-base quality was not reported, and no clone a single base away is much larger than it. PBMCs were labeled with CellTrace CFSE and cultured for around six days in RPMI with approximately 8.6% human serum plus peptide pools at around 0.9 ug/mL each. Unfixed proliferating CD4 T cells were sorted on a BD FACSAria as live CD56-CD19-CD16-CD3+CD4+ CFSE-low cells. Enrolled adults were healthy and were found to be seronegative for ZIKV, JEV, YFV, DENV and WNV by microneutralization screening. Samples came from a phase 1, double-blinded, randomized, placebo-controlled trial of an alum-adjuvanted Zika purified-inactivated virus (ZPIV) vaccine. Peripheral blood mononuclear cells were isolated by standard procedure and were kept frozen in liquid nitrogen until use. From cysteine to phenylalanine, the CDR3 is 16 amino acids long. The read is trimmed to its CDR3 DNA, 48 bases read in frame from base 1. Reading the germline V gene gives CDR1 SNHLY and CDR2 FYNNEI. The germline V end is reduced by 0 bases and the J end by 4 bases; junction bases left unmatched: 4.

The sample comes from a study of Japanese encephalitis immunity and Zika vaccine responses (dated by TCRdb to about 2021). Regarding the complete study: Included participants received three 5.0 ug doses of alum-adjuvanted ZPIV at weeks 0, 4 and 28. Two to three months ahead of the first ZPIV dose, roughly 11 participants were given JEV vaccine (IXIARO) as a two-dose regimen with the doses 28 days apart. Before ZPIV, about a dozen participants were given one dose of YFV vaccine (YF-VAX), while eight to ten participants were flavivirus-naive. A handful of representative participants from each pre-vaccination group were selected for TCR sequencing, using samples from week 0 (after pre-vaccination and before ZPIV) and week 52. TCR repertoires from a few flavivirus-naive individuals were also analyzed at weeks 2, 6 and 52 after the start of ZPIV vaccination. Stimulations used ZIKV structural-protein peptide pools split into flavivirus-conserved and non-conserved sets, or JEV or YFV peptides matching the pre-vaccination. The ZIKV peptides, 15-mers that overlapped by 11 residues, were chosen for containing NetMHCpan/NetMHCII-predicted epitopes with affinity below 50 nM. The study examined whether earlier vaccination against Japanese encephalitis virus (JEV) or yellow fever virus (YFV) influenced CD4 T cell responses to the Zika vaccine.

The library was made by 5' RACE. Before sequencing, the TCRbeta libraries were pooled in amounts proportional to the number of cells sorted for each library. RNAzol RT was used to extract total RNA from the sorted cells, and cDNA was then synthesized using an oligo(dT) primer together with a template-switching oligo. The TCRbeta V-CDR3-J region was amplified by PCR between a SMARTer oligo primer and a TCRbeta constant-region primer using Kapa HiFi. A second PCR added Illumina adaptors and sample-specific index barcodes, with HighPrep bead cleanup and Bioanalyzer confirmation of a roughly 650 bp band. Libraries were sequenced on an Illumina MiSeq with 2x151 bp paired-end reads. The study's processing was this. An in-house Java program demultiplexed the reads, while MiXCR assigned TCRbeta annotations and counted clonotypes. Repertoire overlap was assessed with Morisita-Horn indices from the R package vegan, and UPGMA clustering and Circos plots of recurring clonotypes were generated. Shannon diversity and richness were normalized to the highest possible value given the input cell numbers, yielding values from 0 to 1. CDR3beta sequences were aligned with MUSCLE, distances computed with SeqinR, and multidimensional scaling plotted in R. TCRdb trimmed public reads at Q25 via fastp, called clones via MiXCR and kept in-frame beta chains. Entries are consolidated by CDR3 protein sequence, retaining the most common genes and DNA. These V and J calls rely on TCRdb rather than the paper's analysis. Present in this sample are approximately 400 distinct CDR3 sequences, 6.5% to 8% of which were seen just once. Roughly 21% of the sample is taken by the ten largest.

Study-wide conclusions, independent of this receptor: Sample size limitations prevented peptide-pool deconvolution, so the individual peptides driving cross-reactive responses were not identified. Higher repertoire similarity across time-points and stimulations was observed in JEV-pre-vaccinated donors than in YFV-pre-vaccinated donors, indicating that more clonotypes were common to ZIKV and JEV stimulation. In JEV-pre-vaccinated donors, the repertoire richness of CD4 T cells responding to conserved ZIKV epitopes decreased significantly after ZPIV. Samples clustered by participant with no similarity between individuals, suggesting no public TCRs were detected. Only a few individuals showed CD8 T cell responses to the ZIKV peptide pools, and those responses were of very low magnitude. Only a subset of trial participants with three doses and adequate samples was analyzed, not the entire vaccinated cohort.

This specimen consisted of antigen-activated CD4+ T cells from blood, cultured, obtained during a Zika inactivated vaccine study. The TCR sequence derives from an adult woman who received an inactivated Zika virus vaccine. The sequence joins TRBV2 to TRBJ2-5; 11 central bases correspond to TRBD2. CDR3 reads: CASSEASGRGRETQYF. The bases read TGTGCCAGCAGTGAAGCTAGCGGGAGGGGCAGAGAGACCCAGTACTTC.